These T cell receptor beta chains were read from a single sample in a study of cytomegalovirus exposure and HLA in healthy donors. TCRdb's copy holds only in-frame clones and misses some; the assay was immunoSEQ multiplex PCR. The top ten clones hold around 3% of a sample with some 160,000 clones, 70% to 90% of them seen once. Sequences were obtained from PBMCs. These receptors were taken from a man between 18 and 35 years old in good health and CMV-seronegative. CDR3s include the opening cysteine and the closing phenylalanine or tryptophan. Some rows mark clone size as missing; the rest say once, few, many or name a class of expanded clone.

J,V,size,CDR3
TRBJ2-3,TRBV28,.,CASSGGTDTQYF
TRBJ2-2,TRBV4-2,.,CASSQDKGVRANTGELFF
TRBJ1-4,TRBV7-9,.,CASSPGAGNEKLFF
TRBJ1-6,TRBV6-5,.,CASSLQGPYNSPLHF
TRBJ1-2,TRBV11-2,.,CASSLGRTYGYTF
TRBJ2-5,TRBV7-2,.,CASSPPGLAAQETQYF
TRBJ1-1,TRBV28,once,CASTWEGRFAEAFF
TRBJ2-5,TRBV4-3,.,CASSRGGLAGLETQYF
TRBJ1-2,TRBV28,.,CAGADFNYGYTF
TRBJ2-7,TRBV5-5,.,CASGQGAVDYEQYF
TRBJ2-1,TRBV25-1,.,CASSDVKGLGSYNEQFF
TRBJ1-2,TRBV4-3,.,CASSPAWGGEYGYTF
TRBJ2-3,TRBV7-2,.,CASSFQRDYTQYF
TRBJ1-2,TRBV29-1,.,CSAHLAYGYTF
TRBJ2-7,TRBV4-3,once,CASSQDLPSYEQYF
TRBJ2-5,TRBV30,.,CAWSLWDREEETQYF
TRBJ1-1,TRBV19,.,CASSSGTANTEAFF
TRBJ1-5,TRBV6-1,.,CASSYTSQPQHF
TRBJ2-1,TRBV6-5,.,CASSPSGTGYNEQFF
TRBJ2-2,TRBV5-1,.,CASSGSGSHELFF
TRBJ2-3,TRBV27,once,CASSFISDTQYF
TRBJ1-3,TRBV6-5,.,CASSYSASSGNTIYF
TRBJ1-2,TRBV30,once,CAWSVLGGRYGYTF
TRBJ2-5,TRBV5-4,.,CASSSNRGAQETQYF
TRBJ2-1,TRBV7-9,.,CASSSRGTANYNEQFF
TRBJ1-1,TRBV7-2,.,CASSFLRTEAFF
TRBJ2-5,TRBV5-6,once,CASSLVGDRETQYF
TRBJ1-1,TRBV28,.,CASRGEALRGAFF
TRBJ1-5,TRBV7-9,once,CASSLVGTGFSQPQHF
TRBJ2-3,TRBV6-5,.,CASSYSGTDLDF
TRBJ1-5,TRBV2,.,CASSDVRVNQPQHF
TRBJ1-2,TRBV6-1,.,CASGLLYGYTF
TRBJ1-4,TRBV5-1,.,CASSLALGEDEKLFF
TRBJ1-1,TRBV30,.,CAWSVYFSAEAFF
TRBJ2-3,TRBV5-1,.,CASSLGLAGATDTQYF
TRBJ1-6,TRBV6-5,many,CASSYSNSGNSPLHF
TRBJ2-1,TRBV5-1,.,CASSPGLAGGQEQFF
TRBJ2-3,TRBV6-5,.,CASSYASGDTQYF